The 14 T cell receptor beta chains listed next were all sequenced from one sample in a study of blood T cell repertoires in COVID-19 (dated by TCRdb to about 2020). The method was the immunoSEQ multiplex PCR assay. Entries here come from immuneACCESS through TCRdb and include only in-frame sequences with V and J called. Some clones fail to appear in such tables; in the studies checked, an unresolved V gene covers under half of the shortfall, and the cause of the remainder is unknown. The sample table records 150,000 to 200,000 clones; approximately 87% of these occur just once. Around 3.5% of the sample is in the top ten clones. Sequencing was performed on peripheral blood. The origin of the receptors is a man aged 18 to 29 with active or convalescent COVID-19.

The chain employs TRBV6-5 and TRBJ1-1; weak D call: TRBD1 (5 bases). Between the trimmed V and J ends, which lost 6 bases and 7 bases, there was a span of 9 bases. CDR1 is MNHEY and CDR2 is SVGAGI in the germline V gene. The CDR3 has 11 residues. As DNA, the CDR3 is TGTGCCAGCAGCCTCGGGGGTGAAGCTTTCTTT. Translating it yields CASSLGGEAFF.

The chain uses TRBV14 and TRBJ2-7; 7 bases match TRBD2. The germline gives CDR1 SGHDN, CDR2 FVKESK. The CDR3 runs to 17 residues. V was clipped by 0 bases and J by 3 bases; unmatched bases: 11. CDR3 sequence reads: CASSQDFGGSRYYEQYF. CDR3 sequence (DNA): TGTGCCAGCAGCCAAGATTTTGGCGGGAGTAGATACTACGAGCAGTACTTC.

This chain uses TRBV25-1 with TRBJ1-4; 8 bases are shared with TRBD1. This CDR3 comprises 17 residues. Germline V CDR1 and CDR2: MGHDK, SYGVNS. Trimming cost V 1 base and J 7 bases; bases outside gene matches: 11. As DNA, the CDR3 is TGTGCCAGCAGTGAATCCCACCCACAGGGGGAGGGTGAAAAACTGTTTTTT. This codes for CASSESHPQGEGEKLFF. The complete variable domain, with remaining parts taken from reference TRBV25-1 and TRBJ1-4, reads EADIYQTPRYLVIGTGKKITLECSQTMGHDKMYWYQQDPGMELHLIHYSYGVNSTEKGDLSSESTVSRIRTEHFPLTLESARPSHTSQYLCASSESHPQGEGEKLFFGSGTQLSVL.

This clone appeared a single time. The chain couples TRBV29-1 to TRBJ2-2; no reliable D call. V shed 7 bases and J shed 1 base, with 13 bases lying between them. Per the germline V gene, CDR1 is SQVTM and CDR2 is ANQGSEA. The CDR3 length is 14 residues. The chain's CDR3 is CSAPGGRNTGELFF. DNA for the CDR3: TGCAGCGCCCCTGGTGGGCGGAACACCGGGGAGCTGTTTTTT.

The rearrangement joins TRBV28 to TRBJ1-4; TRBD1 might be the D (6 bases). The CDR3 is 15 amino acids. Trimming cost V 3 bases and J 2 bases, with 10 bases left between them. Looked up from germline, CDR1 is MDHEN and CDR2 is SYDVKM. CDR3 residues: CASSFQGYTNEKLFF. CDR3 DNA sequence: TGTGCCAGCAGTTTTCAGGGGTATACTAATGAAAAACTGTTTTTT.

The J gene is TRBJ1-2, the V gene TRBV6-5; TRBD1 aligns across 8 bases. V shed 8 bases, J shed 2 bases, and the junction held 7 bases outside the gene matches. The CDR3 has 14 residues. Germline V lookup: CDR1 MNHEY, CDR2 SVGAGI. CDR3 DNA: TGTGCCAGCGTCAGGGGGCATGGAAACTATGGCTACACCTTC. It encodes CASVRGHGNYGYTF.

The chain combines TRBV24-1 with TRBJ2-7, with 11 bases aligning to TRBD2. The CDR3 is 15 residues long. CDR1 is KGHDR, CDR2 SFDVKD, per germline. J lost 0 bases, V lost 4 bases, and 1 base had no gene match. The CDR3 sequence: CATSEGTSGSYEQYF. The CDR3 DNA is TGTGCCACCAGTGAGGGGACTAGCGGCTCCTACGAGCAGTACTTC.

This chain joins TRBV10-3 and TRBJ2-2; 10 positions match TRBD2. The V gene's germline CDR1 is ENHRY and CDR2 SYGVKD. V lost 10 bases to trimming and J lost 1 base; unmatched junction nucleotides: 3. The CDR3 is 14 amino acids. The CDR3 loop is CATRTSGNTGELFF. CDR3 coding DNA: TGTGCCACTCGGACTAGCGGGAACACCGGGGAGCTGTTTTTT.

This clone was seen a few times. This CDR3 is CASSLADRGTDTQYF. The CDR3 DNA is TGCGCCAGCAGCTTGGCGGACAGGGGCACAGATACGCAGTATTTT. The chain employs TRBV5-1 and TRBJ2-3, with 8 bases identical to TRBD1. The CDR3 spans 15 residues. The germline CDR1 and CDR2 sequences are SGHRS and YFSETQ. V was clipped by 0 bases and J by 1 base; unmatched bases: 1.

The chain carries TRBV5-1 and TRBJ2-5; a possible D gene is TRBD2 (7 bases). The V end lost 1 base, the J end lost 5 bases, and 21 bases lay between the germline ends. The germline V gene has CDR1 SGHRS and CDR2 YFSETQ. There are 17 residues in the CDR3. Written as DNA, the CDR3 is TGCGCCAGCAGCTTGTGGGGGGCGGGAGTTGGCAAGGAGACCCAGTACTTC. Its protein is CASSLWGAGVGKETQYF.

J is TRBJ1-2 and V is TRBV14; possible D gene TRBD1, 5 bases. This CDR3 region has 13 residues. The V and J ends lost 4 bases and 3 bases respectively, with 9 bases between them. Germline V gene lookup returns CDR1 SGHDN and CDR2 FVKESK. CDR3 loop: CASSPGTYYGYTF. The CDR3 DNA reads TGTGCCAGCAGCCCGGGGACTTACTATGGCTACACCTTC.

The rearrangement links TRBV19 to TRBJ1-5; 7 nucleotides match TRBD1. V gave up 8 bases and J gave up 4 bases; unmatched junction bases: 14. Germline assignment: CDR1 LNHDA and CDR2 SQIVND (reference sequence). The length of the CDR3 is 16 residues. CDR3 in amino acids: CASRAQTGRTNQPQHF. CDR3 nucleotide sequence: TGTGCCAGTCGAGCCCAGACAGGGAGGACGAATCAGCCCCAGCATTTT.

The V call is TRBV5-1, the J call TRBJ1-4; 7 positions agree with TRBD1. Losses at the gene ends were 4 bases for V and 0 bases for J; bases not matched to a gene: 3. The germline V gene has CDR1 SGHRS and CDR2 YFSETQ. The CDR3 totals 15 residues. CDR3 coding DNA: TGCGCCAGCAGCGGACAGGTTTCAACTAATGAAAAACTGTTTTTT. It is translated as CASSGQVSTNEKLFF.

This chain joins TRBV10-3 and TRBJ1-1; 7 positions agree with TRBD1. CDR3 length: 14 amino acids. Losses at the gene ends were 10 bases for V and 5 bases for J; bases not matched to a gene: 13. The germline V gene encodes CDR1 ENHRY and CDR2 SYGVKD. The CDR3 loop reads CATKAQGSDTEAFF. DNA for the CDR3: TGTGCCACCAAAGCACAGGGGTCTGATACTGAAGCTTTCTTT.